This T cell receptor beta chain originates from a study of blood T cells in healthy people across ages. Total RNA, at least 5 micrograms per sample, came from PBMCs. Germline assignment: CDR1 DFQATT and CDR2 SNEGSKA (reference sequence). This CDR3 is built from 16 residues. Trimming took off 2 bases at V and 1 base at J, with 14 bases between the two ends. Using a J-beta primer mix together with a sample-barcoded 5' primer, a second PCR was run for roughly 6 to 12 cycles. TCRdb independently ran MiXCR on the 5' RACE reads; one entry per CDR3 protein. The sample carries more than 700,000 distinct CDR3 sequences, about 55% recorded once.

This chain joins TRBV20-1 and TRBJ2-2, with D perhaps TRBD2 (5 bases). Material for sequencing was blood. The source of this sequence is an older man in good health. The CDR3 sequence is CSARRPRTQNTGELFF. CDR3 coding DNA: TGCAGTGCTAGACGACCTCGGACTCAGAACACCGGGGAGCTGTTTTTT.